A single sample gave rise to the 26 T cell receptor beta chains below, sequenced in a study of blood T cell repertoires in COVID-19. Sequencing used immunoSEQ multiplex PCR; TCRdb keeps in-frame clones, though not all of them. The data contain some 250,000 clones, 86% of them singletons. The specimen sequenced was peripheral blood. Every receptor here comes from a woman aged 30 to 39 who had recovered from COVID-19.

Comment on this clone: The same CDR3 arises from other DNA sequences in this sample as well. The CDR3 protein is CASSSTGGTEAFF. The CDR3, as DNA: TGCGCCAGCAGCTCAACAGGGGGCACTGAAGCTTTCTTT. The chain recombines TRBV5-1 with TRBJ1-1; TRBD1 matches 8 bases. Per germline, CDR1 SGHRS and CDR2 YFSETQ. The V segment lost 3 bases and the J segment 4 bases; nucleotides outside the gene matches: 2. The CDR3 loop spans 13 amino acids.

In this sample, this clone turned up once. The chain links TRBV6-5 to TRBJ1-3; no clear D. CDR3 length: 15 amino acids. V was pared by 2 bases and J by 0 bases, with 8 bases between. Germline V lookup: CDR1 MNHEY, CDR2 SVGAGI. CDR3: CASSYGSSSGNTIYF. The CDR3 DNA follows: TGTGCCAGCAGTTACGGGAGCAGCTCTGGAAACACCATATATTTT.

This chain uses TRBV11-2 with TRBJ2-3, with 7 bases matching TRBD2. The junction had 5 bases not matched to a gene; V was cut back by 2 bases and J by 3 bases. CDR3 length: 15 residues. Per germline, CDR1 SGHAT and CDR2 FQNNGV. The CDR3 region is CASSLSRGETDTQYF. The CDR3 region has the DNA TGTGCCAGCAGCTTATCTCGGGGGGAGACAGATACGCAGTATTTT.

V and J are TRBV13 and TRBJ2-7; 9 nucleotides align to TRBD2. From germline, CDR1 is PRHDT and CDR2 FYEKMQ (reference sequence). This CDR3 has 18 amino acids. V lost 0 bases and J lost 3; bases outside the gene matches: 12. CDR3 protein: CASSLGAGGGAQFYEQYF. The CDR3 region has the DNA TGTGCCAGCAGCTTAGGCGCGGGCGGGGGGGCCCAATTCTACGAGCAGTACTTC.

The chain carries TRBV5-4 and TRBJ2-7, with D possibly being TRBD1 (5 bases). In germline, CDR1 is SGHNT, CDR2 YYREEE (reference sequence). Trimming removed 2 bases at V and 3 bases at J, with 9 bases between. This CDR3 comprises 13 residues. This CDR3 reads CASSFQGYYEQYF. The CDR3 DNA reads TGTGCCAGCAGCTTTCAGGGATACTACGAGCAGTACTTC.

CDR3 bases: TGTGCCAGCAGCTCGATCTACTCGCCGGGACTAGCGGGGGAAGAGGATACGCAGTATTTT. As protein: CASSSIYSPGLAGEEDTQYF. The J gene is TRBJ2-3, the V gene TRBV13; 14 bases match TRBD2. Germline lookup yields CDR1 PRHDT and CDR2 FYEKMQ (reference sequence). V dropped 4 bases and J dropped 6; count of bases not matched to a gene: 18. The CDR3 loop spans 20 amino acids.

The chain recombines TRBV12-3 or TRBV12-4 with TRBJ1-6, with D tentatively TRBD1 (6 bases). The CDR3 totals 13 residues. Trimming removed 5 bases from V and 14 bases from J, with 16 bases in between. The CDR3, as DNA: TGTGCCAGCAGTACAGGGACAACCTCCACCCTCCACTTT. Its protein product is CASSTGTTSTLHF.

The genes are TRBV7-3 and TRBJ2-3; perhaps TRBD2 as D (5 bases). The V and J ends lost 2 bases and 2 bases respectively, with 11 bases between them. This CDR3 spans 15 amino acids. Germline V CDR1 and CDR2: SGHTA, FQGTGA. The CDR3 DNA follows: TGTGCCAGCAGCTTATTTGGACTTCTCACAGATACGCAGTATTTT. It encodes CASSLFGLLTDTQYF.

This chain uses TRBV2 with TRBJ2-7, with D possibly being TRBD1 (6 bases). This CDR3 is built from 13 residues. With 2 bases removed from V and 6 bases from J, the gap between germline ends came to 11 bases. Germline V gene sequence: CDR1 SNHLY, CDR2 FYNNEI. DNA for the CDR3: TGTGCCAGCAGTGAAAACAGGGCTCTCGAGCAGTACTTC. As protein: CASSENRALEQYF.

This chain joins TRBV5-1 and TRBJ2-3, with a weak D call TRBD2 (6 bases). This CDR3 region has 14 residues. Trimming took off 4 bases at V and 8 bases at J, with 17 bases between the two ends. Per the germline V gene, CDR1 is SGHRS and CDR2 is YFSETQ. CDR3 nucleotide sequence: TGCGCCAGCAGCACCCCGCGACTAGATGCTACGCAGTATTTT. Encoded protein: CASSTPRLDATQYF.

The V gene is TRBV7-7, the J gene TRBJ2-3, with 7 positions matching TRBD2. Trimming took 5 bases from V and 4 from J; bases not matched to a gene: 9. CDR1 and CDR2 from the germline V gene are SSHAT and FNYEAQ (reference sequence). The CDR3 totals 15 residues. The CDR3 DNA reads TGTGCCAGCAGCCCCCGCGGGGGTAGGTCAGATACGCAGTATTTT. Its protein is CASSPRGGRSDTQYF.

The chain carries TRBV5-1 and TRBJ2-6; perhaps TRBD1 as D (7 bases). This CDR3 spans 17 amino acids. Germline V gives CDR1 SGHRS, CDR2 YFSETQ. V lost 9 bases and J lost 0, with 19 bases in between. In DNA form, the CDR3 reads TGCGCCACCGCTGGAGGGGGCCATCTCTCTGGGGCCAACGTCCTGACTTTC. Translation gives CATAGGGHLSGANVLTF.

J is TRBJ2-5 and V is TRBV29-1, with a weak D call TRBD2 (6 bases). There are 14 residues in the CDR3. V was clipped by 4 bases and J by 0 bases, with 12 bases between them. Germline CDR1 SQVTM, CDR2 ANQGSEA. CDR3 in DNA: TGCAGCGTTGTAACTGGGACTTACCAAGAGACCCAGTACTTC. Its protein is CSVVTGTYQETQYF.

The J gene is TRBJ2-7, the V gene TRBV7-2; 7 bases are a match to TRBD2. The CDR3 spans 15 residues. CDR1 is SGHTA and CDR2 is FQGNSA in the germline V gene. Trimming cost V 1 base and J 4 bases; bases outside gene matches: 7. CDR3 in amino acids: CASSLVGGSNYEQYF. The CDR3 DNA reads TGTGCCAGCAGCTTAGTCGGGGGGTCGAATTACGAGCAGTACTTC.

This clone appeared a few times. This chain joins TRBV6-4 and TRBJ2-2; 8 positions agree with TRBD1. The CDR3 has 16 residues. V shed 0 bases, J shed 8 bases, and the junction held 8 bases outside the gene matches. Germline CDR1 reads MRHNA; CDR2 reads SNTAGT. CDR3 loop: CASSDSSTGDLGELFF. The DNA for the CDR3 is TGTGCCAGCAGTGACTCCTCGACAGGGGATTTGGGGGAGCTGTTTTTT.

This chain uses TRBV10-3 with TRBJ2-4; 8 bases are a match to TRBD1. The CDR3 is made up of 14 amino acids. J was trimmed by 3 bases and V by 2 bases; bases with no gene match: 0. Looked up from germline, CDR1 is ENHRY and CDR2 is SYGVKD. The chain's CDR3 is CAISEGQGKNIQYF. The CDR3 DNA sequence: TGTGCCATCAGTGAGGGACAGGGCAAAAACATTCAGTACTTC.

The chain recombines TRBV28 with TRBJ2-7, with 8 bases identical to TRBD2. Germline-derived CDR1 and CDR2 are MDHEN and SYDVKM. J gave up 2 bases and V 6 bases, and 12 bases lay outside the gene matches. This CDR3 has 16 amino acids. CDR3 DNA sequence: TGTGCCAGCAGCGCTTCGATAGCGGGGACTACCTACGAGCAGTACTTC. Its translation: CASSASIAGTTYEQYF.

In this sample, this clone turned up once. The chain joins TRBV5-4 to TRBJ1-6, with D possibly being TRBD1 (6 bases). V lost 4 bases and J lost 9, with 20 bases in between. Germline V gene sequence: CDR1 SGHNT, CDR2 YYREEE (reference sequence). The CDR3 has 16 residues. The CDR3 protein is CASSPSRTVVGSPLHF. The CDR3 DNA reads as TGTGCCAGCAGCCCCTCACGGACAGTGGTGGGTTCACCCCTCCACTTT.

The V and J genes are TRBV6-5 and TRBJ1-2; no firm D call. V was pared by 8 bases and J by 8 bases, with 18 bases between. In germline, CDR1 is MNHEY, CDR2 SVGAGI. This CDR3 is built from 13 residues. In DNA form, the CDR3 reads TGTGCCAGCCGTCCCGACTATTCGAAAGGCTACACCTTC. Amino acids: CASRPDYSKGYTF.

The chain links TRBV7-3 to TRBJ2-5, with 8 bases lining up with TRBD2. This CDR3 has 17 residues. The germline V gene encodes CDR1 SGHTA and CDR2 FQGTGA. V shed 2 bases and J 4 bases; nucleotides not matched to a gene: 12. DNA for the CDR3: TGTGCCAGCAGCTTAGGAGGTGTTGTCGGGGGGGTAGAGACCCAGTACTTC. This encodes CASSLGGVVGGVETQYF.

The CDR3 sequence is CASSGDPEAFF. The CDR3 DNA reads TGTGCCAGCAGCGGGGATCCTGAAGCTTTCTTT. The chain recombines TRBV25-1 with TRBJ1-1, with D hard to call. With 6 bases removed from V and 6 bases from J, the gap between germline ends came to 8 bases. The germline CDR1 and CDR2 sequences are MGHDK and SYGVNS. This CDR3 contains 11 residues.

The gene calls are TRBV5-6 and TRBJ1-1; 12 bases match TRBD1. This CDR3 is built from 18 residues. Germline lookup yields CDR1 SGHDT and CDR2 YYEEEE. V dropped 3 bases and J dropped 4; count of bases not matched to a gene: 13. CDR3 sequence reads: CASSSPWDRGRWGTEAFF. The CDR3 bases are TGTGCCAGCAGCTCCCCTTGGGACAGGGGGCGGTGGGGCACTGAAGCTTTCTTT.

By share, this clone counts as medium-sized. The V and J genes are TRBV5-6 and TRBJ2-2, with 8 bases lining up with TRBD1. The J segment lost 9 bases and the V segment lost 0 bases, leaving 7 bases of the junction unmatched. The CDR3 consists of 15 residues. The V gene's germline CDR1 is SGHDT and CDR2 YYEEEE. The CDR3 coding sequence is TGTGCCAGCAGCTTGGGACAGGGGTTTTTCCGGGAGCTGTTTTTT. Translating gives CASSLGQGFFRELFF.

The chain uses TRBV11-2 and TRBJ1-3; D is undetermined. Trimming left V 3 bases short and J 0 bases short, with 18 bases between. The CDR3 loop spans 18 amino acids. Germline CDR1 SGHAT, CDR2 FQNNGV. CDR3 residues: CASSLEGGQVPSGNTIYF. The CDR3 DNA is TGTGCCAGCAGCTTGGAGGGTGGCCAGGTCCCCTCTGGAAACACCATATATTTT.

DNA of the CDR3: TGTGCCAGCTCTCGGGAACAGACCTCCTACGAGCAGTACTTC. It translates to CASSREQTSYEQYF. The rearrangement uses TRBV2 and TRBJ2-7, with a possible D match to TRBD2 (5 bases). Germline CDR1 SNHLY, CDR2 FYNNEI. Trimming pared 8 bases from V and 0 bases from J, leaving 14 bases between. This CDR3 has 14 residues.

This clone was recorded a few times. The chain employs TRBV3-1 (or the pseudogene TRBV3-2) and TRBJ2-3; 12 nucleotides agree with TRBD2. This CDR3 is built from 18 residues. The trim removed 0 bases at V and 2 bases at J, leaving 6 bases unmatched. From germline, CDR1 is LGHDT and CDR2 YNNKEL (reference sequence). The CDR3 nucleotides are TGTGCCAGCAGCCAAGATCTAACTAGCGGGGGGATCACAGATACGCAGTATTTT. Its protein product is CASSQDLTSGGITDTQYF.